This T cell receptor (beta chain) was found in a study of blood T cell repertoires in COVID-19. In the authors' methods: Reference gene primer amplification yielded estimated nucleated cell counts. The repertoire was sequenced with immunoSEQ multiplex PCR; TCRdb's copy has only in-frame clones and lacks some. That table supplies the V and J calls and clone size; D and trimming were determined from the DNA. This sample has roughly 230,000 clones; 65% to 90% occur once, and the top ten carry less than 8%. V lost 0 bases, J lost 0 bases, and 9 bases lay in between. CDR3 length equals 16 residues. Germline CDR1 is SGHTA and CDR2 is FQGNSA.

What was sequenced was peripheral blood. This TCR derives from a woman aged 45-60 years with acute or convalescent COVID-19. The genes are TRBV7-2 and TRBJ1-5; D unclear. The CDR3 DNA sequence: TGTGCCAGCAGCTTAGCAGGAGGATATAGCAATCAGCCCCAGCATTTT. Protein sequence: CASSLAGGYSNQPQHF.